The entry that follows covers one TCR beta chain sequence. Its antigen specificity is not known. Base qualities are not at hand, and no much larger clone is one base apart. The sample is drawn from a study of tumor-infiltrating lymphocytes in primary liver carcinoma (dated by TCRdb to about 2017). A note on the overall study: Hepatocellular carcinoma (four) or combined HCC and intrahepatic cholangiocarcinoma (one) was present in the five patients, who were three men and two women aged 30 to 69 years. A total of about 35 specimens from 5 patients, comprising approximately 25 tumor regions, 5 adjacent noncancerous liver tissues and 5 peripheral blood samples, were covered by TCRbeta repertoire sequencing. Across five regions of each liver tumor, along with adjacent normal tissue and blood, the study brought together TCRbeta repertoire sequencing, expression microarrays and whole-exome sequencing. Agilent mRNA microarray profiling was performed on the 25 tumor region samples to relate TCRbeta repertoire diversity to the local molecular phenotype. Repertoires from technical replicates were highly reproducible, with mean shared-clone rates approximately 0.88 and correlation coefficients above 0.95. Samples yielded roughly 3.5 to 8 million productive TCRbeta reads; read depth did not differ significantly between tissue types. Tumors of the five patients were stage T1-T3 N0M0 with maximum diameters of roughly 4.2 to 11 cm.

Starting from around 500 ng total RNA, TCRbeta-specific cDNA was produced by reverse transcription with a constant-region primer and ProtoScript II reverse transcriptase. Construction of the TCRbeta libraries relied on three nested rounds of multiplex PCR, following a slightly modified ARM-PCR procedure. The first two PCR rounds used multiplex TRBV1-TRBV30 forward primers with a Cbeta reverse primer, each for about 10 cycles. A final 25-cycle PCR with Deep VentR polymerase added sample barcodes and Illumina adapters. Before sequencing, amplicons of 200-500 bp were purified from gel using a QIAquick gel extraction kit. TCRbeta amplicons were sequenced on an Illumina HiSeq 2500 with 250-bp paired-end reads. Per the authors' processing: Trimmomatic v0.33 was used to quality-trim the reads, and FLASH v1.2.11 was used to merge paired reads so that full CDR3 sequences could be recovered. V, D and J germline segments were assigned to the rearranged TCRbeta sequences by MiGEC v1.2.1b. Clonotype statistics and Shannon-Wiener diversity indices were calculated with VDJtools v1.0.0. Except for diversity analysis, only each sample's 250 most abundant clonotypes were used in subsequent analyses to reduce sampling bias. TCRdb passed the public sequencing reads through fastp at Q25 and MiXCR, retaining productive beta sequences. CDR3 protein sequences are deduplicated, and each keeps its most common genes and DNA. The V and J calls shown here were made by TCRdb, not taken from the authors' results. Recorded for this sample are roughly 120,000 distinct CDR3 sequences; 64% of them occurred a single time. The ten largest clones add up to approximately 8.9% of the sample.

General findings and caveats noted by the study authors: The top 250 clones made up a significantly larger repertoire fraction in tumors than in blood (p = 0.039). Because only the TCR beta chain was sequenced and unpaired alpha chains were not captured, true repertoire diversity is likely underestimated. Only about 7-25% of top clones were found in all five regions of a tumor, suggesting spatial heterogeneity of tumor-infiltrating T cells. Bulk unsorted samples precluded comparing CD4+ and CD8+ T cell repertoires. Repertoire overlap was higher between tumor regions (mean about 36%) than tumor-adjacent (approximately 17%) or tumor-blood (14%) pairs, consistent with antigen-driven expansion. The study included only a few patients, and the authors note findings should be validated in a larger study.

Total RNA and DNA were co-extracted without cell sorting from roughly 20-30 mg of bulk tissue using the AllPrep DNA/RNA mini kit. Between late 2015 and March 2016, roughly five patients in China with histopathologically diagnosed primary liver carcinoma had their tumors surgically resected. Chronic HBV infection was present in the patients, and the patients were treatment-naive at sampling. Five spatially separated regions were sampled from each tumor: the superior, inferior, left-lateral and right-lateral poles, plus the tumor centre. According to histology, viable tumor cells made up more than 80% of every tumor sample. Fresh tumor and adjacent tissue pieces were bisected, with one half stored in RNAlater at -80 degrees C and the other half sent for histology. V gives up 7 bases and J gives up 6 bases, and the segment between their germline ends measures 19 bases. The CDR3 numbers 14 residues from cysteine through phenylalanine. Only the CDR3 portion is preserved as DNA: 42 bases, with reading frame beginning at the first base.

The receptor comes from an older woman with primary liver carcinoma and hepatitis B virus infection. What was sequenced was liver tumor tissue from sampling region 3. In the paper's terms, the cell subset or site label means: tumor region T3, left-lateral pole. The rearranged segments are TRBV12-3 or TRBV12-4 and TRBJ2-7; no D segment can be confidently identified. CDR3 reads: CASNLVGSDGEQYF. The sequence in DNA is TGTGCCAGCAATTTGGTCGGGTCTGACGGCGAGCAGTACTTC.